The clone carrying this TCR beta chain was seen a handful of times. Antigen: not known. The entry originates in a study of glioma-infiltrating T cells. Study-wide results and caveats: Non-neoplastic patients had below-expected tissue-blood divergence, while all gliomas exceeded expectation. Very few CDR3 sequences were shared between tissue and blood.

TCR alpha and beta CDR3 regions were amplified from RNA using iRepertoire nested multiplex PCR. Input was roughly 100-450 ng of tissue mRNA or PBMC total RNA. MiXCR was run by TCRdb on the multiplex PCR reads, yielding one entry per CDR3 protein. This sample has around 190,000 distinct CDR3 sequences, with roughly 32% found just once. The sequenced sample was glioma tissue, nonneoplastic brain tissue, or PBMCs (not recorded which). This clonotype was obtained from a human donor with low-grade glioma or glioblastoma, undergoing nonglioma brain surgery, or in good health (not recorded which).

Here the CDR3 DNA reads TGTGCCAGCTCACCACCAACGAGCTACGAGCAGTACTTC. This gives the protein CASSPPTSYEQYF. The rearrangement joins TRBV18 to TRBJ2-7; D is undetermined. This CDR3 has 13 residues. Germline lookup yields CDR1 KGHSH and CDR2 LQKENI. V lost 0 bases to trimming and J lost 3 bases, with 6 bases between them.